Given below is one TCR beta chain in context. The antigen remains undetermined. This sample is part of a study of T cells after yellow fever vaccination. Via MiXCR, TCRdb re-called the 5' RACE reads, giving one row per CDR3 protein. The top ten hold roughly 15% of the sample, which has 300,000 to 450,000 distinct CDR3 sequences, roughly 8.3% seen once. The study's findings and limits: Although most clonotypes did not, a small share appeared in both CD4 and CD8 compartments.

The sequencing here drew on PBMCs, taken about 41 days after the first yellow fever vaccination. This clonotype originated in a man younger than 30 who received the YFV17D yellow fever vaccine.

Here the CDR3 DNA reads TGTGCCAGCAGCTTAACGAGGGGCAGTGGAGAGACCCAGTACTTC. Amino acids: CASSLTRGSGETQYF. This rearrangement joins TRBV7-3 to TRBJ2-5; D may correspond to TRBD1 or TRBD2 (5 bases each). This CDR3 spans 15 amino acids. CDR1 is SGHTA, CDR2 FQGTGA, per germline. The germline V and J ends were trimmed by 0 bases and 4 bases, with 12 bases remaining between them.